This T cell receptor (beta chain) is drawn from a study of vaccination effects on CD4 cells after COVID-19. Within the ViraFEST assay, antigen-specific CD4+ T cells underwent expansion with viral peptide pools prior to sequencing. Isolation of CD4+ T cells took place after less than 12 days of culture. Participants each got two BNT162b2 or mRNA-1273 vaccine doses. Cultures had half their medium replaced with IL-2 medium on days 3 and 7. Study-level points and caveats: The study had few convalescent patients and no early post-infection timepoints.

TCRdb's copy holds only in-frame clones and misses some; the assay was immunoSEQ multiplex PCR. The table lists 30,000 to 40,000 clones, roughly two thirds of them singletons. Points on this clone: Its cognate antigen is unknown.

V trimming: 6 bases; J trimming: 3 bases; junction bases outside the gene matches: 3. The CDR3 consists of 13 residues. This clonotype was obtained from a human donor who received a COVID-19 vaccine. The source was CD4+ T cells from PBMCs cultured with HCoV-229E spike peptides, collected after COVID-19 vaccination. V is TRBV12-3 or TRBV12-4 and J is TRBJ2-7; TRBD2 agrees at 9 bases. The chain's CDR3 is CASSGLANYEQYF. In DNA form, the CDR3 reads TGTGCCAGCAGCGGACTAGCGAACTACGAGCAGTACTTC.